The 11 T cell receptor beta chains below all came from one sample that was sequenced in a study of T cell changes during pregnancy in multiple sclerosis. TCRdb's table, derived via immunoSEQ multiplex PCR, lists solely in-frame clones and lacks some. The sample contains approximately 23,000 clones, more than 85% of which appear only once. The sample consisted of CD8+ T cells from peripheral blood mononuclear cells, taken in the first trimester of pregnancy. Receptors originate from a female donor with multiple sclerosis, enrolled in a pregnancy study.

The chain combines TRBV19 with TRBJ2-3; D perhaps matches TRBD2 (6 bases). Germline values: CDR1 LNHDA, CDR2 SQIVND (reference sequence). V dropped 5 bases and J dropped 3 bases, with 12 bases sitting between them. CDR3 length: 14 amino acids. CDR3 amino acids: CASSFSGGTDTQYF. The CDR3 coding sequence is TGTGCCAGTAGTTTTTCCGGGGGAACAGATACGCAGTATTTT.

V is TRBV2 and J is TRBJ2-1; 9 bases align to TRBD2. This CDR3 is built from 15 residues. Unmatched junction bases numbered 5, after V lost 2 bases and J lost 6 bases. Germline CDR1 is SNHLY and CDR2 is FYNNEI. DNA for the CDR3: TGTGCCAGCAGTGAATCCGTAGCGGGGGTCAATGAGCAGTTCTTC. This gives the protein CASSESVAGVNEQFF.

This rearrangement joins TRBV19 to TRBJ2-7, with 11 bases aligning to TRBD1. V was clipped by 5 bases and J by 1 base; unmatched bases: 4. The CDR3 totals 15 residues. Germline values: CDR1 LNHDA, CDR2 SQIVND (reference sequence). In DNA form, the CDR3 reads TGTGCCAGTAGTTGGGGGACAGGGGGTTCCTACGAGCAGTACTTC. This encodes CASSWGTGGSYEQYF.

The chain has TRBV5-1 and TRBJ1-3; D remains ambiguous. The CDR3 is 16 residues long. Between the trimmed V and J ends, which lost 0 bases and 0 bases, there was a span of 10 bases. CDR1 and CDR2 from the germline V gene are SGHRS and YFSETQ. The CDR3 protein is CASSLGPESSGNTIYF. The CDR3 bases are TGCGCCAGCAGCTTGGGTCCGGAGAGCTCTGGAAACACCATATATTTT.

The chain employs TRBV7-2 and TRBJ2-3; TRBD2 aligns across 11 bases. The V gene end was trimmed by 4 bases and the J gene end by 2 bases; junction bases not matched to a gene: 2. The CDR3 sequence is 15 residues long. CDR1 and CDR2 (germline): SGHTA, FQGNSA. CDR3 region: CASSWGLAATDTQYF. Written as DNA, the CDR3 is TGTGCCAGCAGCTGGGGACTAGCGGCCACAGATACGCAGTATTTT.

This clone was counted a single time. V and J are TRBV19 and TRBJ1-1; a weak D match, TRBD1 (6 bases). Germline V gene lookup returns CDR1 LNHDA and CDR2 SQIVND (reference sequence). The V gene lost 5 bases and the J gene lost 5 bases, with 18 bases spanning the gap. The CDR3 sequence is 15 residues long. The CDR3 DNA reads as TGTGCCAGTAGTCTTCTAAACGGGGGGCGGACTGAAGCTTTCTTT. This sequence encodes CASSLLNGGRTEAFF.

The V gene is TRBV19, the J gene TRBJ1-5; D gene uncertain. V lost 6 bases and J 3 bases, leaving 6 bases between the germline ends. The germline gives CDR1 LNHDA, CDR2 SQIVND (reference sequence). CDR3 size: 12 residues. The CDR3 spells CASSRDNQPQHF. In DNA, the CDR3 is TGTGCCAGTAGCCGGGACAATCAGCCCCAGCATTTT.

This clone has only one observation. V gene TRBV4-3 combines with J gene TRBJ2-1; 7 bases map to TRBD2. CDR3 length: 16 amino acids. Per germline, CDR1 LGHNA and CDR2 YSLEER. V lost 1 base to trimming and J lost 0 bases; unmatched junction nucleotides: 3. The CDR3: CASSQGREGSYNEQFF. The CDR3 DNA reads as TGCGCCAGCAGCCAAGGTAGGGAGGGCTCCTACAATGAGCAGTTCTTC.

CDR3 coding DNA: TGTGCCAGCAGCTTCGACAGGGTGAACACCGGGGAGCTGTTTTTT. Its translation: CASSFDRVNTGELFF. The chain employs TRBV7-9 and TRBJ2-2; 7 nucleotides match TRBD1. J lost 1 base, V lost 3 bases, and 2 bases had no gene match. CDR1 SEHNR and CDR2 FQNEAQ come from the germline V gene (reference sequence). CDR3 length: 15 residues.

This clone showed up just once. The chain uses TRBV6-4 and TRBJ2-2; 8 bases map to TRBD2. V lost 2 bases to trimming and J lost 4 bases; unmatched junction nucleotides: 0. This CDR3 has 14 amino acids. Per germline, CDR1 MRHNA and CDR2 SNTAGT. In nucleotides, the CDR3 is TGTGCCAGCAGTGACGGGACTAGCACCGGGGAGCTGTTTTTT. Its protein is CASSDGTSTGELFF.

The V and J genes are TRBV14 and TRBJ2-3; TRBD1 aligns across 8 bases. This CDR3 has 11 amino acids. Germline lookup yields CDR1 SGHDN and CDR2 FVKESK. Trimming at V came to 4 bases and at J to 15 bases, leaving 6 bases not matched to a gene. This chain's CDR3 is CASSPGTGCYF. CDR3 nucleotides: TGTGCCAGCAGCCCCGGGACAGGTTGTTATTTT. Drawing the rest from reference TRBV14 and TRBJ2-3, the complete variable domain is EAGVTQFPSHSVIEKGQTVTLRCDPISGHDNLYWYRRVMGKEIKFLLHFVKESKQDESGMPNNRFLAERTGGTYSTLKVQPAELEDSGVYFCASSPGTGCYFGPGTRLTVL.